These 12 T cell receptor beta chains were sequenced from one sample in a study of blood T cell repertoires in COVID-19. The data were produced by immunoSEQ multiplex PCR, yet TCRdb's version contains in-frame clones alone and is incomplete. The table records tens of thousands of clones, about 80% of them present only once. The sequenced sample was peripheral blood. These receptor sequences come from a man aged 30 to 39 with COVID-19, enrolled during active disease.

The rearrangement uses TRBV4-1 and TRBJ1-4, with D perhaps matching TRBD1 (6 bases). The CDR3 consists of 16 residues. Trimming removed 0 bases from V and 2 bases from J, with 10 bases in between. CDR1 and CDR2 from the germline V gene are MGHRA and YSYEKL. The CDR3 spells CASSQDGGATNEKLFF. CDR3 sequence (DNA): TGCGCCAGCAGCCAAGATGGGGGGGCTACTAATGAAAAACTGTTTTTT.

In its sample, this clone was seen once. This chain connects TRBV5-1 to TRBJ1-4; 9 bases align to TRBD1. The CDR3 totals 17 residues. CDR1 and CDR2 (germline): SGHRS, YFSETQ. V was clipped by 5 bases and J by 7 bases; unmatched bases: 15. The chain's CDR3 is CASSPGTGSGRSEKLFF. CDR3 nucleotides: TGCGCCAGCAGTCCCGGGACAGGGAGTGGTCGGAGTGAAAAACTGTTTTTT.

The V and J genes are TRBV4-1 and TRBJ2-7; tentative D call: TRBD1 (6 bases). The CDR3 is 16 amino acids. CDR1 MGHRA and CDR2 YSYEKL come from the germline V gene. V was trimmed by 1 base and J by 1 base, leaving 14 bases between them. The CDR3 here is CASSQGADSLSYEQYF. The DNA of the CDR3 is TGCGCCAGCAGCCAAGGTGCGGACAGCCTATCCTACGAGCAGTACTTC.

This clone is classed as medium-sized. The V call is TRBV12-5, the J call TRBJ1-3; D might be TRBD1 (6 bases). The germline gives CDR1 LGHNT, CDR2 FRNRAP. Deletions cut 0 bases from V and 0 bases from J, with 18 bases between. The CDR3 contains 19 residues. The CDR3 spells CASGLVMGRGAYSGNTIYF. The CDR3 DNA follows: TGTGCTAGTGGTTTGGTAATGGGGAGGGGGGCTTACTCTGGAAACACCATATATTTT.

The chain has TRBV5-4 and TRBJ1-1; 9 positions match TRBD1. The CDR3 sequence is 14 residues long. The V gene end was trimmed by 4 bases and the J gene end by 10 bases; junction bases not matched to a gene: 11. The germline V gene has CDR1 SGHNT and CDR2 YYREEE (reference sequence). This CDR3 reads CASSQQGAVDGAFF. For the CDR3, the DNA is TGTGCCAGCAGCCAACAGGGGGCTGTTGATGGAGCTTTCTTT.

The V call is TRBV19, the J call TRBJ2-3; 15 bases align to TRBD2. This CDR3 region has 17 residues. Germline V gives CDR1 LNHDA, CDR2 SQIVND (reference sequence). After removal of 11 bases from V and 4 bases from J, the junction contained 13 bases not matched to a gene. The CDR3 sequence is CAVGLGLAGGISDTQYF. In DNA form, the CDR3 reads TGTGCCGTGGGACTTGGACTAGCGGGGGGGATCTCAGATACGCAGTATTTT.

This clone was counted ten times or more. The V gene is TRBV5-1, the J gene TRBJ1-4; D is perhaps TRBD1 (6 bases). In germline, CDR1 is SGHRS, CDR2 YFSETQ. With 0 bases removed from V and 4 bases from J, the gap between germline ends came to 7 bases. The length of the CDR3 is 14 residues. CDR3 residues: CASSLGTVNEKLFF. In DNA, the CDR3 is TGCGCCAGCAGCTTGGGGACAGTTAATGAAAAACTGTTTTTT. The whole variable domain, remainder taken from reference TRBV5-1 and TRBJ1-4, is KAGVTQTPRYLIKTRGQQVTLSCSPISGHRSVSWYQQTPGQGLQFLFEYFSETQRNKGNFPGRFSGRQFSNSRSEMNVSTLELGDSALYLCASSLGTVNEKLFFGSGTQLSVL.

The chain links TRBV7-6 to TRBJ1-1; tentatively, D is TRBD1 (6 bases). Germline CDR1 reads SGHVS; CDR2 reads FNYEAQ. The CDR3 is 18 amino acids. V lost 5 bases and J lost 0, with 22 bases in between. The CDR3 reads CASSPRQDERAMNTEAFF. CDR3 coding DNA: TGTGCCAGCAGCCCGAGACAGGATGAAAGGGCCATGAACACTGAAGCTTTCTTT.

This clone was counted a single time. This chain connects TRBV9 to TRBJ2-2; D gene uncertain. Germline V lookup: CDR1 SGDLS, CDR2 YYNGEE. V lost 4 bases to trimming and J lost 0 bases, with 7 bases between them. The CDR3 contains 14 residues. The CDR3 is CASSPQANTGELFF. The CDR3 DNA is TGTGCCAGCAGCCCTCAGGCGAACACCGGGGAGCTGTTTTTT.

The chain links TRBV19 to TRBJ2-6, with D uncertain. The length of the CDR3 is 12 residues. Germline assignment: CDR1 LNHDA and CDR2 SQIVND (reference sequence). V was pared by 7 bases and J by 4 bases, with 5 bases between. The CDR3 loop reads CASMRGANVLTF. The CDR3 DNA follows: TGTGCCAGTATGAGGGGGGCCAACGTCCTGACTTTC. Based on the CDR3 plus reference TRBV19 and TRBJ2-6, the full variable domain is DGGITQSPKYLFRKEGQNVTLSCEQNLNHDAMYWYRQDPGQGLRLIYYSQIVNDFQKGDIAEGYSVSREKKESFPLTVTSAQKNPTAFYLCASMRGANVLTFGAGSRLTVL.

The chain is built from TRBV6-5 and TRBJ2-7; D unresolved. V was trimmed by 0 bases and J by 2 bases, leaving 11 bases between them. Germline V lookup: CDR1 MNHEY, CDR2 SVGAGI. This CDR3 contains 15 residues. CDR3 sequence (DNA): TGTGCCAGCAGTTACTCGGCAGGTATCACCTACGAGCAGTACTTC. Its protein product is CASSYSAGITYEQYF.

In this sample, this clone turned up a few times. The rearrangement joins TRBV19 to TRBJ1-4; D is possibly TRBD1 (6 bases). The CDR3 runs to 15 residues. Germline loops: CDR1 LNHDA, CDR2 SQIVND (reference sequence). Trimming left V 5 bases short and J 4 bases short, with 14 bases between. CDR3 sequence (DNA): TGTGCCAGTAGTCAACAGGGACGGAGTAATGAAAAACTGTTTTTT. Translation: CASSQQGRSNEKLFF.